These 25 T cell receptor beta chains came from one sample sequenced in a study of blood T cell repertoires in COVID-19. Sequenced by immunoSEQ multiplex PCR; TCRdb stores in-frame clones only, minus some. The table records about 300,000 clones, about 89% of them present only once. Input material: PBMCs or T cells enriched from blood (not recorded which). These receptors all stem from a woman between 18 and 29 years old who had recovered from COVID-19.

This sequence joins TRBV6-2 or TRBV6-3 and TRBJ1-6; 9 nucleotides agree with TRBD1. Germline values: CDR1 MNHEY, CDR2 SVGEGT. Trimming removed 6 bases from V and 11 bases from J; junction bases left unmatched: 5. This CDR3 contains 13 residues. The CDR3 sequence: CASSGQGRTPLHF. CDR3 coding DNA: TGTGCCAGCAGCGGACAGGGGAGAACACCCCTCCACTTT.

This sequence joins TRBV5-1 and TRBJ1-4; D gene uncertain. The CDR3 has 15 residues. The germline V and J ends were trimmed by 1 base and 1 base, with 8 bases remaining between them. Looked up from germline, CDR1 is SGHRS and CDR2 is YFSETQ. CDR3 nucleotide sequence: TGCGCCAGCAGCTTGTTGGCGGGAACTAATGAAAAACTGTTTTTT. Translation gives CASSLLAGTNEKLFF.

Concerning this clone: Other DNA sequences in this specimen translate into the identical CDR3. The rearrangement uses TRBV18 and TRBJ1-5; TRBD1 matches 8 bases. The V gene end was trimmed by 3 bases and the J gene end by 2 bases; junction bases not matched to a gene: 0. The CDR3 extends over 14 amino acids. Germline assignment: CDR1 KGHSH and CDR2 LQKENI. The CDR3 DNA sequence: TGTGCCAGCTCACCGGGACAGGGCAATCAGCCCCAGCATTTT. Protein product: CASSPGQGNQPQHF.

CDR3 bases: TGTGCCAGCTCACCACGGGTTGGTGGAACAGATCAGCCCCAGCATTTT. Its translation: CASSPRVGGTDQPQHF. The V and J genes are TRBV18 and TRBJ1-5; D not certain. CDR1 is KGHSH, CDR2 LQKENI, per germline. The V gene lost 1 base and the J gene lost 5 bases, with 15 bases spanning the gap. CDR3 size: 16 residues.

V gene TRBV27 combines with J gene TRBJ2-3; 9 positions match TRBD1. Germline CDR1 reads MNHEY; CDR2 reads SMNVEV (reference sequence). The CDR3 sequence is 16 residues long. J was trimmed by 3 bases and V by 5 bases; bases with no gene match: 9. The DNA for the CDR3 is TGTGCCAGCAGTGCCGACGGACAGGGGAGGACAGATACGCAGTATTTT. Protein: CASSADGQGRTDTQYF.

This chain joins TRBV3-1 (or the pseudogene TRBV3-2) and TRBJ1-1, with 8 bases that match TRBD1. The junction had 7 bases not matched to a gene; V was cut back by 4 bases and J by 12 bases. The CDR3 length is 12 residues. Germline loops: CDR1 LGHDT, CDR2 YNNKEL (reference sequence). CDR3 DNA: TGTGCCAGCAGCCCAGGGGACAGGTTATCTTTCTTT. Protein: CASSPGDRLSFF.

The rearrangement links TRBV18 to TRBJ2-7, with a weak D call TRBD2 (6 bases). Germline loops: CDR1 KGHSH, CDR2 LQKENI. This CDR3 comprises 14 residues. V was pared by 3 bases and J by 0 bases, with 9 bases between. CDR3 in amino acids: CASSPGGISYEQYF. Here the CDR3 DNA reads TGTGCCAGCTCACCGGGCGGGATCTCCTACGAGCAGTACTTC.

A word on this clone: One base away lies a much larger clone, so this may be a sequencing read error. Within the sample, other DNA sequences also encode this same CDR3. V is TRBV19 and J is TRBJ1-2, with a weak D call TRBD1 (6 bases). CDR3 size: 15 residues. Germline CDR1 LNHDA, CDR2 SQIVND (reference sequence). V was trimmed by 2 bases and J by 4 bases, leaving 14 bases between them. CDR3 in DNA: TGTGCCAGTAGTATACCGCAGGGGTTGGCCTATGGCTACACCTTC. Translated, it gives CASSIPQGLAYGYTF. Combining the CDR3 with reference TRBV19 and TRBJ1-2 gives the whole variable domain DGGITQSPKYLFRKEGQNVTLSCEQNLNHDAMYWYRQDPGQGLRLIYYSQIVNDFQKGDIAEGYSVSREKKESFPLTVTSAQKNPTAFYLCASSIPQGLAYGYTFGSGTRLTVV.

V usage is TRBV11-3 and J usage is TRBJ2-7; TRBD1 aligns across 7 bases. Germline CDR1 reads SGHNT; CDR2 reads YENEEA. V trimming: 5 bases; J trimming: 12 bases; junction bases outside the gene matches: 16. The CDR3 extends over 14 amino acids. CDR3 sequence: CASSPTGISPFRYF. The CDR3 nucleotides are TGTGCCAGCAGCCCGACAGGGATTTCACCCTTTCGGTACTTC.

CDR3 DNA: TGTGCCAGCAGTGACACGTCGGGAACCTACAATGAGCAGTTCTTC. Translating it yields CASSDTSGTYNEQFF. The V and J genes are TRBV25-1 and TRBJ2-1; the D gene is possibly TRBD2 (5 bases). CDR3 size: 15 residues. Germline-derived CDR1 and CDR2 are MGHDK and SYGVNS. Trimming shortened V by 3 bases and J by 2 bases, and 11 bases separated the two germline ends. Together with reference TRBV25-1 and TRBJ2-1, the CDR3 gives the full variable domain: EADIYQTPRYLVIGTGKKITLECSQTMGHDKMYWYQQDPGMELHLIHYSYGVNSTEKGDLSSESTVSRIRTEHFPLTLESARPSHTSQYLCASSDTSGTYNEQFFGPGTRLTVL.

In its sample, this clone was seen a few times. This chain joins TRBV19 and TRBJ2-7, with D possibly TRBD1 on 6 matching bases. Per the germline V gene, CDR1 is LNHDA and CDR2 is SQIVND (reference sequence). The CDR3 spans 14 residues. V lost 7 bases and J lost 0, with 13 bases in between. CDR3 protein: CASTQTGASYEQYF. CDR3 nucleotide sequence: TGTGCCAGTACCCAGACAGGAGCCTCCTACGAGCAGTACTTC.

This rearrangement joins TRBV5-1 to TRBJ2-7; maybe TRBD1 (6 bases). V lost 1 base, J lost 4 bases, and 15 bases lay in between. The V gene's germline CDR1 is SGHRS and CDR2 YFSETQ. This CDR3 region has 15 residues. In DNA form, the CDR3 reads TGCGCCAGCAGCTTGAGGCAGGGGAGTTGGTACGAGCAGTACTTC. Protein product: CASSLRQGSWYEQYF.

The chain has TRBV5-6 and TRBJ2-2, with 8 bases aligning to TRBD1. The CDR3 covers 12 residues. The V and J ends lost 1 base and 12 bases, in that order; junction bases with no gene match: 2. The germline CDR1 and CDR2 sequences are SGHDT and YYEEEE. The DNA of the CDR3 is TGTGCCAGCAGCTTGCCAGGGGGCCAGCTGTTTTTT. As protein: CASSLPGGQLFF.

As concerns this clone: The sample has other DNA sequences that encode this CDR3 too. V is TRBV5-4 and J is TRBJ2-2; TRBD2 agrees at 7 bases. Per germline, CDR1 SGHNT and CDR2 YYREEE (reference sequence). V shed 3 bases and J 0 bases; nucleotides not matched to a gene: 2. The CDR3 extends over 15 amino acids. CDR3 sequence reads: CASSSGLANTGELFF. For the CDR3, the DNA is TGTGCCAGCAGCTCAGGACTAGCGAACACCGGGGAGCTGTTTTTT.

This clone was observed a single time. The chain links TRBV2 to TRBJ2-7; 9 bases align to TRBD1. This CDR3 spans 13 amino acids. V lost 4 bases to trimming and J lost 7 bases; unmatched junction nucleotides: 5. Germline-derived CDR1 and CDR2 are SNHLY and FYNNEI. This chain's CDR3 is CASSVSTGGEQYF. The CDR3 DNA reads TGTGCCAGCAGTGTTTCGACAGGGGGGGAGCAGTACTTC.

This clone appeared once. The J gene is TRBJ2-1, the V gene TRBV7-2; the D is unclear. Trimming left V 3 bases short and J 4 bases short, with 7 bases between. Germline CDR1 SGHTA, CDR2 FQGNSA. The CDR3 runs to 13 residues. CDR3 loop: CASSFVPYNEQFF. The DNA for the CDR3 is TGTGCCAGCAGCTTTGTCCCGTACAATGAGCAGTTCTTC.

The rearrangement links TRBV19 to TRBJ1-5, with 10 bases matching TRBD1. Germline CDR1 reads LNHDA; CDR2 reads SQIVND (reference sequence). V lost 9 bases to trimming and J lost 0 bases; unmatched junction nucleotides: 20. CDR3 size: 20 residues. Written as DNA, the CDR3 is TGTGCCAGACCCGATTTACGCCGGGACAGGGGACATTCTAGCAATCAGCCCCAGCATTTT. As protein: CARPDLRRDRGHSSNQPQHF.

The chain joins TRBV6-5 to TRBJ1-2, with D unresolved. CDR1 and CDR2 from the germline V gene are MNHEY and SVGAGI. Trimming shortened V by 4 bases and J by 5 bases, and 11 bases separated the two germline ends. This CDR3 is built from 13 residues. This chain's CDR3 is CASSSGPTYGYTF. CDR3 bases: TGTGCCAGCAGTTCGGGTCCCACTTATGGCTACACCTTC.

This clone has just one count. V and J are TRBV3-1 (or the pseudogene TRBV3-2) and TRBJ1-1; TRBD1 matches at 7 bases. The CDR3 totals 14 residues. Germline V gene lookup returns CDR1 LGHDT and CDR2 YNNKEL (reference sequence). The ends lost 5 bases at V and 2 bases at J; junction bases unmatched: 5. The CDR3 DNA reads as TGTGCCAGCAGCTTCGGGACAGTCAACACTGAAGCTTTCTTT. It translates to CASSFGTVNTEAFF.

This chain connects TRBV11-2 to TRBJ2-1; D remains unclear. CDR3 size: 15 residues. CDR1 is SGHAT, CDR2 FQNNGV, per germline. V dropped 6 bases and J dropped 7 bases, with 19 bases sitting between them. The CDR3 DNA reads as TGTGCCAGCAGAAAATACCGGAGCACGGGTAATGAGCAGTTCTTC. Amino acid sequence: CASRKYRSTGNEQFF.

The chain carries TRBV6-1 and TRBJ2-7; 12 bases are shared with TRBD1. This CDR3 is built from 17 residues. Trimming cost V 3 bases and J 7 bases; bases outside gene matches: 13. Germline V lookup: CDR1 MNHNS, CDR2 SASEGT. CDR3 nucleotide sequence: TGTGCCAGCAGTGAGTCGTTGGTCGGGACAGGGGGCAGGGAGCAGTACTTC. Protein: CASSESLVGTGGREQYF.

The CDR3: CASSPGTGMGGFNYGYTF. CDR3 nucleotide sequence: TGCGCCAGCAGCCCGGGAACAGGGATGGGCGGTTTTAACTATGGCTACACCTTC. This chain links TRBV5-1 with TRBJ1-2; a possible D gene is TRBD1 (6 bases). The germline gives CDR1 SGHRS, CDR2 YFSETQ. The CDR3 has 18 residues. Trimming took 4 bases from V and 1 from J, leaving 23 bases between them.

The rearrangement joins TRBV5-1 to TRBJ2-2; D not resolved. Trimming left V 6 bases short and J 0 bases short, with 12 bases between. There are 15 residues in the CDR3. The germline gives CDR1 SGHRS, CDR2 YFSETQ. CDR3 residues: CASNGGYTNTGELFF. The CDR3, as DNA: TGCGCCAGCAATGGCGGCTATACGAACACCGGGGAGCTGTTTTTT.

V and J are TRBV7-9 and TRBJ1-5; possible D gene TRBD1, 5 bases. The CDR3 sequence is 14 residues long. V lost 5 bases to trimming and J lost 3 bases, with 11 bases between them. Germline loops: CDR1 SEHNR, CDR2 FQNEAQ (reference sequence). The CDR3 DNA reads as TGTGCCAGCAGCCCCGACAGCTACAATCAGCCCCAGCATTTT. It specifies CASSPDSYNQPQHF.

CDR3 DNA sequence: TGTGCCTCAAGACTGCTGAGCTCCTACAATGAGCAGTTCTTC. It codes for CASRLLSSYNEQFF. This chain uses TRBV19 with TRBJ2-1, with D unclear. Trimming took off 11 bases at V and 0 bases at J, with 14 bases between the two ends. Germline V gene sequence: CDR1 LNHDA, CDR2 SQIVND (reference sequence). This CDR3 has 14 residues.